Following are 23 T cell receptor beta chains from one sample sequenced in a study of CD8 T cells in ankylosing spondylitis. Study results and caveats: The study identified a TCR beta motif of under 10 highly homologous variants that appeared characteristic of ankylosing spondylitis blood.

Their cognate antigens are unknown. TCRdb ran MiXCR on the 5' RACE reads and lists one entry per CDR3 protein. The data show around 540,000 distinct CDR3 sequences, roughly an eighth seen once. What was sequenced was blood, either unsorted or a sorted T cell fraction (not recorded which). These receptors all come from a male donor with ankylosing spondylitis.

This clonotype was seen many times. This rearrangement joins TRBV12-3 or TRBV12-4 to TRBJ2-1; the match to TRBD2 covers 7 bases. The CDR3 contains 13 residues. The V segment lost 7 bases and the J segment 5 bases; nucleotides outside the gene matches: 5. The CDR3 here is CASNWGGNNEQFF. In DNA, the CDR3 is TGTGCCAGCAATTGGGGGGGTAACAATGAGCAGTTCTTC.

The chain uses TRBV20-1 and TRBJ2-7; D call uncertain. Germline V gene lookup returns CDR1 DFQATT and CDR2 SNEGSKA (reference sequence). The V and J ends lost 0 bases and 1 base respectively, with 10 bases between them. The CDR3 is made up of 14 amino acids. Here the CDR3 reads CSARDRAVSYEQYF. In DNA form, the CDR3 reads TGCAGTGCTAGAGATCGCGCAGTTTCCTACGAGCAGTACTTC.

The chain combines TRBV12-3 or TRBV12-4 with TRBJ1-1; D is possibly TRBD1 (6 bases). This CDR3 has 12 residues. Trimming took 5 bases from V and 6 from J, leaving 10 bases between them. The CDR3: CASSRGQPEAFF. For the CDR3, the DNA is TGTGCCAGCAGTAGAGGACAGCCTGAAGCTTTCTTT.

The chain employs TRBV4-2 and TRBJ1-6; D is unresolved. V lost 0 bases, J lost 6 bases, and 9 bases lay in between. CDR1 LGHNA and CDR2 YNFKEQ come from the germline V gene. CDR3 size: 15 residues. As DNA, the CDR3 is TGTGCCAGCAGCCAAGATTTGGGTCGTAATTCACCCCTCCACTTT. Its protein is CASSQDLGRNSPLHF.

The V call is TRBV7-9, the J call TRBJ2-7; perhaps TRBD2 as D (5 bases). Germline V lookup: CDR1 SEHNR, CDR2 FQNEAQ (reference sequence). The CDR3 length is 12 residues. Trimming took off 3 bases at V and 6 bases at J, with 9 bases between the two ends. The CDR3 nucleotides read TGTGCCAGCAGCTTCAACGGGGTCGAGCAGTACTTC. This sequence encodes CASSFNGVEQYF.

This clonotype was detected only a few times. V is TRBV6-5 and J is TRBJ2-6; no firm D call. The CDR3 covers 14 residues. Between the trimmed V and J ends, which lost 2 bases and 2 bases, there was a span of 4 bases. Germline CDR1 and CDR2: MNHEY and SVGAGI. CDR3 region: CASSYETGANVLTF. The CDR3 coding sequence is TGTGCCAGCAGTTACGAAACTGGGGCCAACGTCCTGACTTTC.

The chain couples TRBV5-1 to TRBJ1-6; TRBD1 matches 11 bases. Germline loops: CDR1 SGHRS, CDR2 YFSETQ. V lost 4 bases, J lost 9 bases, and 6 bases stayed unmatched. The length of the CDR3 is 15 residues. The CDR3 region has the DNA TGCGCCAGCAGCCCGGAGGGGACAGGGGGTTCACCCCTCCACTTT. This sequence encodes CASSPEGTGGSPLHF.

This clonotype was seen many times. The chain has TRBV12-3 or TRBV12-4 and TRBJ2-1; D may be TRBD2 (6 bases). The CDR3 has 13 residues. V lost 6 bases and J 6 bases, leaving 12 bases between the germline ends. Here the CDR3 DNA reads TGTGCCAGCAGCCCGGGACTCTTCAATGAGCAGTTCTTC. This gives the protein CASSPGLFNEQFF.

A few counts support this clonotype. The CDR3 region is CSATGGAYEQYF. The CDR3 coding sequence is TGCAGTGCTACCGGGGGGGCCTACGAGCAGTACTTC. The V call is TRBV20-1, the J call TRBJ2-7; TRBD2 matches 8 bases. The length of the CDR3 is 12 residues. Germline values: CDR1 DFQATT, CDR2 SNEGSKA (reference sequence). The V and J ends lost 4 bases and 2 bases, in that order; junction bases with no gene match: 1.

This chain uses TRBV7-2 with TRBJ2-7, with 10 bases matching TRBD2. The CDR3 has 14 residues. J lost 5 bases, V lost 9 bases, and 10 bases had no gene match. Looked up from germline, CDR1 is SGHTA and CDR2 is FQGNSA. CDR3 sequence reads: CASRADSGRNEQYF. The DNA of the CDR3 is TGTGCCAGTCGCGCCGATAGCGGGAGGAACGAGCAGTACTTC. Based on the CDR3 plus reference TRBV7-2 and TRBJ2-7, the full variable domain is GAGVSQSPSNKVTEKGKDVELRCDPISGHTALYWYRQSLGQGLEFLIYFQGNSAPDKSGLPSDRFSAERTGGSVSTLTIQRTQQEDSAVYLCASRADSGRNEQYFGPGTRLTVT.

V is TRBV7-6 and J is TRBJ2-3; weak D call: TRBD2 (5 bases). The germline V and J ends were trimmed by 2 bases and 3 bases, with 12 bases remaining between them. The CDR3 length is 15 residues. CDR1 and CDR2 (germline): SGHVS, FNYEAQ. CDR3 sequence (DNA): TGTGCCAGCAGCTTATTCTATGGAGGAACAGATACGCAGTATTTT. This encodes CASSLFYGGTDTQYF.

This clonotype was seen only a few times. This sequence joins TRBV4-1 and TRBJ2-4; 12 bases map to TRBD2. The length of the CDR3 is 23 residues. V was pared by 3 bases and J by 0 bases, with 21 bases of the junction left unmatched. Germline CDR1 MGHRA, CDR2 YSYEKL. DNA for the CDR3: TGCGCCAGCAGCCAGGCCGGACTAGCGGGGAAACAGTTTGACTTACTAGCCAAAAACATTCAGTACTTC. Its protein is CASSQAGLAGKQFDLLAKNIQYF.

The gene calls are TRBV9 and TRBJ2-2, with D possibly being TRBD1 (5 bases). V lost 0 bases and J lost 8, with 11 bases in between. CDR1 SGDLS and CDR2 YYNGEE come from the germline V gene. This CDR3 spans 14 amino acids. The CDR3 DNA sequence: TGTGCCAGCAGCGTAGGTCAGGGCGTGGGGGAGCTGTTTTTT. Translating gives CASSVGQGVGELFF. The complete variable domain, with remaining parts taken from reference TRBV9 and TRBJ2-2, reads DSGVTQTPKHLITATGQRVTLRCSPRSGDLSVYWYQQSLDQGLQFLIQYYNGEERAKGNILERFSAQQFPDLHSELNLSSLELGDSALYFCASSVGQGVGELFFGEGSRLTVL.

The rearrangement links TRBV20-1 to TRBJ2-3, with a possible D match to TRBD2 (5 bases). The CDR3 totals 15 residues. The germline V and J ends were trimmed by 5 bases and 2 bases, with 17 bases remaining between them. Germline V CDR1 and CDR2: DFQATT, SNEGSKA (reference sequence). CDR3 in amino acids: CSAPPGERNTDTQYF. CDR3 in DNA: TGCAGTGCTCCCCCCGGGGAGCGGAACACAGATACGCAGTATTTT.

Ten or more counts support this clonotype. The chain carries TRBV12-3 or TRBV12-4 and TRBJ2-1, with TRBD1 matching 8 bases. This CDR3 spans 15 amino acids. Trimming cost V 5 bases and J 2 bases; bases outside gene matches: 5. CDR3 DNA: TGTGCCAGCAGTGCAGACAGGGGACCCTACAATGAGCAGTTCTTC. This sequence encodes CASSADRGPYNEQFF.

The J gene is TRBJ2-5, the V gene TRBV11-2; D gene uncertain. The V gene's germline CDR1 is SGHAT and CDR2 FQNNGV. This CDR3 has 14 amino acids. V lost 3 bases and J lost 2, with 10 bases in between. This CDR3 reads CASSFTEYQETQYF. DNA of the CDR3: TGTGCCAGCAGCTTTACAGAGTATCAAGAGACCCAGTACTTC.

This clonotype was counted many times. The gene calls are TRBV7-8 and TRBJ2-7; the D gene could be TRBD1 or TRBD2 (5 bases each). The CDR3 has 16 amino acids. The germline V and J ends were trimmed by 1 base and 3 bases, with 16 bases remaining between them. The germline gives CDR1 SGHVS, CDR2 FQNEAQ. In DNA, the CDR3 is TGTGCCAGCAGCTTAGAAGGGGACCGTCAATTCTACGAGCAGTACGTC. Protein: CASSLEGDRQFYEQYV.

This clonotype has a count of ten or more. The chain links TRBV9 to TRBJ2-1; D may be TRBD2 (5 bases). This CDR3 has 15 residues. Germline V gives CDR1 SGDLS, CDR2 YYNGEE. The V end was cut by 0 bases, the J end by 0 bases, with 7 bases between. CDR3 sequence (DNA): TGTGCCAGCAGCGTAGGGGGAGCCTCCTACAATGAGCAGTTCTTC. This gives the protein CASSVGGASYNEQFF.

This clonotype was detected ten times or more. One end of the junction is discordant with germline, which a read error may explain. The rearrangement uses TRBV5-1 and TRBJ2-3, with TRBD2 as a possible D gene (5 bases). The germline V gene encodes CDR1 SGHRS and CDR2 YFSETQ. The CDR3 runs 12 residues. The CDR3 coding sequence is TGTGCCAGCAGCTCGGGGACAGATACGCAGTATTTT. Its protein product is CASSSGTDTQYF.

The chain couples TRBV25-1 to TRBJ2-5; no reliable D call. With 6 bases removed from V and 5 bases from J, the gap between germline ends came to 7 bases. Germline CDR1 MGHDK, CDR2 SYGVNS. This CDR3 contains 11 residues. This CDR3 is CASRPRETQYF. CDR3 bases: TGTGCCAGCAGACCCCGGGAGACCCAGTACTTC.

This clonotype was recorded a few times. The chain combines TRBV5-1 with TRBJ2-5; D is tentatively TRBD1 or TRBD2 (5 bases each). This CDR3 comprises 15 residues. V was cut by 1 base and J by 2 bases, with 12 bases left in between. Germline lookup yields CDR1 SGHRS and CDR2 YFSETQ. The CDR3 bases are TGCGCCAGCAGCTTGATAGGGACGTATCAAGAGACCCAGTACTTC. Amino acid sequence: CASSLIGTYQETQYF.

In this sample, this clonotype turned up many times. The chain is built from TRBV11-2 and TRBJ2-7, with TRBD1 as a possible D gene (5 bases). Germline V CDR1 and CDR2: SGHAT, FQNNGV. Trimming cost V 6 bases and J 3 bases, with 9 bases left between them. This CDR3 is built from 12 residues. The CDR3 spells CASSSQGYEQYV. The CDR3 bases are TGTGCCAGCAGTTCCCAGGGCTACGAGCAGTACGTC.

The J gene is TRBJ1-5, the V gene TRBV2, with D unresolved. The CDR3 totals 13 residues. V dropped 3 bases and J dropped 3 bases, with 6 bases sitting between them. Germline values: CDR1 SNHLY, CDR2 FYNNEI. This CDR3 is CASSERVNQPQHF. The CDR3 DNA is TGTGCCAGCAGTGAGAGAGTCAATCAGCCCCAGCATTTT.